This T cell receptor (beta chain) originates from a study of graft-versus-host responses after intestinal transplantation. Study-level background: The recipients all started with anti-thymocyte globulin induction and then took tacrolimus and steroids for around three years.

The assay was immunoSEQ multiplex PCR, and TCRdb's table has in-frame clones only and misses some. Of 71,000 or so clones in the sample, around 91% were seen once. Whole-study findings and limits: Graft-versus-host to host-versus-graft clonal ratios in allografts were high in patients with graft-donor T cell macrochimerism. In recipient marrow, GvH clones were found, and some appeared first in ileum or blood.

CDR1 is SQVTM and CDR2 is ANQGSEA in the germline V gene. With 2 bases removed from V and 12 bases from J, the gap between germline ends came to 11 bases. The CDR3 contains 11 residues. As for this clone: Its matching antigen is unknown.

Sequencing used unstimulated CD8+ T cells sorted from spleen or lymph node cells, obtained before intestinal transplant. The V gene is TRBV29-1, the J gene TRBJ2-4; D may be TRBD1 (5 bases). This sequence was found in a human donor who received an intestinal transplant. The CDR3 loop reads CSVESSQAQYF. The CDR3 region has the DNA TGCAGCGTTGAATCGTCACAGGCTCAGTACTTC.